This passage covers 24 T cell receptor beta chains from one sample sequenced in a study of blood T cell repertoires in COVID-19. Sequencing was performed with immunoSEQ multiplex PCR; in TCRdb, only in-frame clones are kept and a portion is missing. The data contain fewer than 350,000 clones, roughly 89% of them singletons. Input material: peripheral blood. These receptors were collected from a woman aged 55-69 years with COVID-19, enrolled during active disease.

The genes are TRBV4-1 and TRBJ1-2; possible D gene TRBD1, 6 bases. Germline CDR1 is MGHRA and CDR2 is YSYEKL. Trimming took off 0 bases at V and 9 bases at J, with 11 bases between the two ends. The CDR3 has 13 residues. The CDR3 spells CASSQDGGVSYTF. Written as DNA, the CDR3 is TGCGCCAGCAGCCAAGATGGGGGCGTAAGCTACACCTTC.

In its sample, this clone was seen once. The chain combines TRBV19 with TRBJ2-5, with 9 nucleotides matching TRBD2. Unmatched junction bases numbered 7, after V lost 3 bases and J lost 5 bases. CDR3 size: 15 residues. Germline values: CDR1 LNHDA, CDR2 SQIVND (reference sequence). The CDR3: CASSISGGRTETQYF. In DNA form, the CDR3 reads TGTGCCAGTAGTATTAGCGGGGGAAGGACGGAGACCCAGTACTTC.

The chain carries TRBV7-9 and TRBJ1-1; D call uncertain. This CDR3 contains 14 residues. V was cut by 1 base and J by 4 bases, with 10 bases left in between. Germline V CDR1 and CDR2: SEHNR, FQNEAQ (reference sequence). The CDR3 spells CASSLGWPGTEAFF. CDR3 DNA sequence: TGTGCCAGCAGCTTAGGCTGGCCTGGCACTGAAGCTTTCTTT.

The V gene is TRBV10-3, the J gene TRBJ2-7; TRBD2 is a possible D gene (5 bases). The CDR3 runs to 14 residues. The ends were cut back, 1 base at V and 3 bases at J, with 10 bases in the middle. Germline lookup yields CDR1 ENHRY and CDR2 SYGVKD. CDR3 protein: CAISEYGKDYEQYF. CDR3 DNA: TGTGCCATCAGTGAGTACGGGAAGGACTACGAGCAGTACTTC.

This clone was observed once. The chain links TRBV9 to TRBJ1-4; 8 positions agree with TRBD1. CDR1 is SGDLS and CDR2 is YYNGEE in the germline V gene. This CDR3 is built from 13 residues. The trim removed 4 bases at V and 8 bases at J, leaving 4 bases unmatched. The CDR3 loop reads CASSPRGLEKLFF. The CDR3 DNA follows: TGTGCCAGCAGCCCCAGGGGGCTCGAAAAACTGTTTTTT.

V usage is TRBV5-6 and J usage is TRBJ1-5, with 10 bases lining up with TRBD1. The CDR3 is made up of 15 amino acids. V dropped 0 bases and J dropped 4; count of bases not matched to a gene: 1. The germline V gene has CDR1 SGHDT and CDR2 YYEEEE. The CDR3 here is CASSLGTGGNQPQHF. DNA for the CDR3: TGTGCCAGCAGCTTGGGGACAGGGGGGAATCAGCCCCAGCATTTT.

CDR3 region: CASSQDLGQSSYEQYF. The CDR3 DNA reads TGCGCCAGCAGCCAAGATCTTGGACAGAGCTCCTACGAGCAGTACTTC. The gene calls are TRBV4-1 and TRBJ2-7, with D perhaps matching TRBD1 (6 bases). Germline V gene sequence: CDR1 MGHRA, CDR2 YSYEKL. V was trimmed by 0 bases and J by 0 bases, leaving 12 bases between them. This CDR3 is 16 amino acids long.

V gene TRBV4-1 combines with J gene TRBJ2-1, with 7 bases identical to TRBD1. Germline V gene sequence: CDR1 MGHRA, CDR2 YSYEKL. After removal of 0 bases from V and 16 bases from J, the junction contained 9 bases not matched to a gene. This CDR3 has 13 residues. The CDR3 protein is CASSQELDRARFF. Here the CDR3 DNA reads TGCGCCAGCAGCCAAGAACTCGACAGGGCCCGTTTCTTC.

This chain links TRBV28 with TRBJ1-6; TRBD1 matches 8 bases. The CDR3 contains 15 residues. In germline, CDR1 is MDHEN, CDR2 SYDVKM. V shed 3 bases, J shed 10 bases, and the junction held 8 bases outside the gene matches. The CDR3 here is CASSFSRGQGSPLHF. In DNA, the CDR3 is TGTGCCAGCAGTTTCTCCAGGGGGCAGGGATCACCCCTCCACTTT.

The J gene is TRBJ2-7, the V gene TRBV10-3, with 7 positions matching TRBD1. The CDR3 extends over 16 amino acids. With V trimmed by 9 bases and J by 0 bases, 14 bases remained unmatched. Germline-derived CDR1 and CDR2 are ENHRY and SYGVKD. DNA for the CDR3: TGTGCCATTAATTACCGGGACAGCCTTAGCTCCTACGAGCAGTACTTC. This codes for CAINYRDSLSSYEQYF.

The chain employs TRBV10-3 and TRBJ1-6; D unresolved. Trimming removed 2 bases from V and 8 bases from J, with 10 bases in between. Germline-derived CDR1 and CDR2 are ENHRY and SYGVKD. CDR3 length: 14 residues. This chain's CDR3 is CAISEPNPDSPLHF. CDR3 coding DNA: TGTGCCATCAGTGAGCCGAACCCAGATTCACCCCTCCACTTT.

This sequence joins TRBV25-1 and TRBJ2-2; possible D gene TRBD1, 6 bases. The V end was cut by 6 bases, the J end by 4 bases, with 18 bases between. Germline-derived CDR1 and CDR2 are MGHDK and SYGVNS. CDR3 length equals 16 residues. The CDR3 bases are TGTGCCAGCAGCCGGGTACAAGGGGGTCCCACCGGGGAGCTGTTTTTT. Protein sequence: CASSRVQGGPTGELFF.

The CDR3 bases are TGCAGTGCGACAGATAACTATGGCTACACCTTC. Translating gives CSATDNYGYTF. The rearrangement joins TRBV20-1 to TRBJ1-2, with a weak D call TRBD1 (5 bases). Germline-derived CDR1 and CDR2 are DFQATT and SNEGSKA (reference sequence). V gave up 6 bases and J gave up 1 base, with 6 bases separating them. CDR3 length equals 11 residues.

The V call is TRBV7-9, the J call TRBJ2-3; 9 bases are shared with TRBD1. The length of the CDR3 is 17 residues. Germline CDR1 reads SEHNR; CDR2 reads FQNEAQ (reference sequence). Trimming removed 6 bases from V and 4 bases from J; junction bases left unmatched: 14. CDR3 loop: CASRGTDRQGVSDTQYF. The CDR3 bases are TGTGCCAGCAGGGGGACTGACCGACAGGGGGTTTCAGATACGCAGTATTTT.

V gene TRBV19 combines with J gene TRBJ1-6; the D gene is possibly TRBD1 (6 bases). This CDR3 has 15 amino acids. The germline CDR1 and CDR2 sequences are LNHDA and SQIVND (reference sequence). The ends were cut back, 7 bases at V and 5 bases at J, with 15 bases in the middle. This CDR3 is CASTYRAGDNSPLHF. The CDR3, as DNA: TGTGCCAGTACTTACCGGGCAGGGGATAATTCACCCCTCCACTTT.

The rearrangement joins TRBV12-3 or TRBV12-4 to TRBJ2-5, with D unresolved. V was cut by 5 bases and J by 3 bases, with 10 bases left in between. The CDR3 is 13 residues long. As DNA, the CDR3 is TGTGCCAGCAGTCCCACTGGAGAAGAGACCCAGTACTTC. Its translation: CASSPTGEETQYF.

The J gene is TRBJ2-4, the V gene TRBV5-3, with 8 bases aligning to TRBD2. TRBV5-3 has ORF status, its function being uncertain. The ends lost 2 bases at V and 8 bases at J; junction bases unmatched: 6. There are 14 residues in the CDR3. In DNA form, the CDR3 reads TGTGCCAGAAGCTTCGGGGGGGCCGGGGACATTCAGTACTTC. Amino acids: CARSFGGAGDIQYF.

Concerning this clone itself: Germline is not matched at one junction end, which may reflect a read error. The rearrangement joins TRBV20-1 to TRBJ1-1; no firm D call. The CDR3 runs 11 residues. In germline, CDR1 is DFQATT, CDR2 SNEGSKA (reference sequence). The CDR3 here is CSALGRTEAFF. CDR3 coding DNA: TGCAGTGCGCTAGGGAGAACTGAAGCTTTTTTT.

CDR3 in DNA: TGCAGTGCTAGACGGGTTAATGGCTACACCTTC. This gives the protein CSARRVNGYTF. The chain recombines TRBV20-1 with TRBJ1-2; D not resolved. Trimming shortened V by 2 bases and J by 6 bases, and 7 bases separated the two germline ends. Germline-derived CDR1 and CDR2 are DFQATT and SNEGSKA (reference sequence). The CDR3 totals 11 residues.

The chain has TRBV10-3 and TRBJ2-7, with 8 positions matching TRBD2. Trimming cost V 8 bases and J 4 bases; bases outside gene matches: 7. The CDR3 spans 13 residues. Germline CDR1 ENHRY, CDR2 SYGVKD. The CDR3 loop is CAIGGGLGYEQYF. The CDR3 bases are TGTGCCATCGGCGGGGGGCTGGGGTACGAGCAGTACTTC.

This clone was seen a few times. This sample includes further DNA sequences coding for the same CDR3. CDR3 amino acids: CASSLLRRGGASGELFF. Here the CDR3 DNA reads TGTGCCAGCAGCTTACTTCGCCGCGGGGGGGCGAGCGGGGAGCTGTTTTTT. V gene TRBV7-9 combines with J gene TRBJ2-2; the match to TRBD2 covers 9 bases. The CDR3 length is 17 residues. The germline V gene encodes CDR1 SEHNR and CDR2 FQNEAQ (reference sequence). V gave up 2 bases and J gave up 7 bases; unmatched junction bases: 11.

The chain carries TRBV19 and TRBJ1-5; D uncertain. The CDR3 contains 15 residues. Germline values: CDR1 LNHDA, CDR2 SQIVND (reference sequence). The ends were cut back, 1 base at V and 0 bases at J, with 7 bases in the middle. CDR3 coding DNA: TGTGCCAGTAGTATAGCGCCCTATAGCAATCAGCCCCAGCATTTT. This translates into CASSIAPYSNQPQHF.

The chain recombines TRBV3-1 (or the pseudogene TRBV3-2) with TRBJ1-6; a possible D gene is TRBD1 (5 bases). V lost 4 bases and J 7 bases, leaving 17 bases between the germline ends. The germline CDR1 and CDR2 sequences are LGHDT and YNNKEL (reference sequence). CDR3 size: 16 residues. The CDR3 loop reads CASSPWWGGGNSPLHF. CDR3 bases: TGTGCCAGCAGCCCTTGGTGGGGGGGTGGAAATTCACCCCTCCACTTT.

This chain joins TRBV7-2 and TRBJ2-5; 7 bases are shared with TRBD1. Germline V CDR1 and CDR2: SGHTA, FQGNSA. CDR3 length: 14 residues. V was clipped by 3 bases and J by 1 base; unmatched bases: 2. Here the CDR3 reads CASSFDRAQETQYF. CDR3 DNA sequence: TGTGCCAGCAGCTTTGACAGGGCCCAAGAGACCCAGTACTTC.